This T cell receptor beta chain was captured by sequencing in a study of blood T cell repertoires in COVID-19. Study summary: COVID-19 samples, acute and convalescent, were from the United States, Italy and Spain. In each case, the material was cDNA or gDNA derived from T cells, B-cell-depleted T cells, or PBMCs.

This table comes from immunoSEQ multiplex PCR, and its TCRdb copy is limited to in-frame clones, with some not included. The sample includes roughly 240,000 clones, 82% of them seen just once. The CDR3 totals 15 residues. The V gene's germline CDR1 is SGHTA and CDR2 FQGNSA. Trimming took off 0 bases at V and 0 bases at J, with 6 bases between the two ends. The source is a woman between 65 and 79 years old with acute or convalescent COVID-19. The chain combines TRBV7-2 with TRBJ1-3; D not certain. The sample comprised peripheral blood. CDR3 coding DNA: TGTGCCAGCAGCTTAGCGGGAGTCTCTGGAAACACCATATATTTT. As protein: CASSLAGVSGNTIYF. The full variable domain, rest sourced from reference TRBV7-2 and TRBJ1-3, is GAGVSQSPSNKVTEKGKDVELRCDPISGHTALYWYRQSLGQGLEFLIYFQGNSAPDKSGLPSDRFSAERTGGSVSTLTIQRTQQEDSAVYLCASSLAGVSGNTIYFGEGSWLTVV.